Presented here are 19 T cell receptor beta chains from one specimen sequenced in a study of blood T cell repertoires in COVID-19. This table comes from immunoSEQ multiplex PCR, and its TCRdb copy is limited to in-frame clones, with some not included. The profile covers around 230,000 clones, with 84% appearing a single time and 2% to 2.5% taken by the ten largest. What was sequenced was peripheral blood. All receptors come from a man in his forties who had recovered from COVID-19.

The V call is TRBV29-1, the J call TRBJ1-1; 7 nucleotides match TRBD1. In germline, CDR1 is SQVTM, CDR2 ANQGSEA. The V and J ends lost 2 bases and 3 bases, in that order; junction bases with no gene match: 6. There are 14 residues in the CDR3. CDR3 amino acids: CSVETGAGDTEAFF. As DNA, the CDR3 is TGCAGCGTTGAAACAGGGGCTGGGGACACTGAAGCTTTCTTT.

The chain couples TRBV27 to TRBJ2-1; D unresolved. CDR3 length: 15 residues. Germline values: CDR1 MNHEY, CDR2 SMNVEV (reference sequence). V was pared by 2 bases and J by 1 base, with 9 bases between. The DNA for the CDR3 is TGTGCCAGCAGTTTAATTGTTAGTTCCTACAATGAGCAGTTCTTC. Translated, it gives CASSLIVSSYNEQFF.

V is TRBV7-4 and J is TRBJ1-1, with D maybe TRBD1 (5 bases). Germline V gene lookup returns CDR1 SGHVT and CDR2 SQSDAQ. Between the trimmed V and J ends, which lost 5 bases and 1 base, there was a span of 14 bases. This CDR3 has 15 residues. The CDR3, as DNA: TGTGCCAGCAGCGGAATCGGACAAAAGAACACTGAAGCTTTCTTT. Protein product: CASSGIGQKNTEAFF.

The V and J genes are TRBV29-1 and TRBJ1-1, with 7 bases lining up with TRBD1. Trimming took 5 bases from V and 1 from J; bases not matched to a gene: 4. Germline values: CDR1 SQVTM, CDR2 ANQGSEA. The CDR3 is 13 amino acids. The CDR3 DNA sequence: TGCAGCGTTTCCGGGACAGCGAACACTGAAGCTTTCTTT. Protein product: CSVSGTANTEAFF.

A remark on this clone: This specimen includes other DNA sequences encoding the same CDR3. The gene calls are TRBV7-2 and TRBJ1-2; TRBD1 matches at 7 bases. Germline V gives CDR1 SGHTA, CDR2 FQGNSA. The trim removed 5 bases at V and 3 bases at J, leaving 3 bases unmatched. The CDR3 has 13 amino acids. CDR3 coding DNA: TGTGCCAGCAGCCCCGGACAGGACTATGGCTACACCTTC. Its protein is CASSPGQDYGYTF. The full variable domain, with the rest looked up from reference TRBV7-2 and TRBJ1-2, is GAGVSQSPSNKVTEKGKDVELRCDPISGHTALYWYRQSLGQGLEFLIYFQGNSAPDKSGLPSDRFSAERTGGSVSTLTIQRTQQEDSAVYLCASSPGQDYGYTFGSGTRLTVV.

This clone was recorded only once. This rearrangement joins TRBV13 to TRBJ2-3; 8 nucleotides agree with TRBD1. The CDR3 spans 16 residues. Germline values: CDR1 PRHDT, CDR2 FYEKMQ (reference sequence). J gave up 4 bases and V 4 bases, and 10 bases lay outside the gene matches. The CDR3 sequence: CASSSSGTGRSDTQYF. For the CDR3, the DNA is TGTGCCAGCAGCTCCTCGGGGACAGGCAGGTCAGATACGCAGTATTTT.

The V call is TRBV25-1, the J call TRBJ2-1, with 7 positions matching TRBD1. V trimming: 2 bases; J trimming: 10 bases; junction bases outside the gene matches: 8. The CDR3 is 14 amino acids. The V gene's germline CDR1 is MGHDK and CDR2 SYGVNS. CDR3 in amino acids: CASSEPGTEGEQFF. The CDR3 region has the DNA TGTGCCAGCAGTGAACCCGGGACAGAAGGAGAGCAGTTCTTC.

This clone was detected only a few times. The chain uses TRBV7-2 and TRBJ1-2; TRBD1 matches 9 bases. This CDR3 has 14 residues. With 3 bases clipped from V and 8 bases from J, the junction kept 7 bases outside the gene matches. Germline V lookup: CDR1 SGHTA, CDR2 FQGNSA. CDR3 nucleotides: TGTGCCAGCAGCTTGTCACAGGGGGCGCGCGGCTACACCTTC. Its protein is CASSLSQGARGYTF.

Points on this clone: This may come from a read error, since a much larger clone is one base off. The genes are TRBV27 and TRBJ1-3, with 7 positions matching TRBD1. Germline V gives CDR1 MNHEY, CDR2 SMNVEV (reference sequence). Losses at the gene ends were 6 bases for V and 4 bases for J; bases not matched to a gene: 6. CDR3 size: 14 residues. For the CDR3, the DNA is TGTGCCAGCAGCCCGGGACAGCGAGGAAACACCATATATTTT. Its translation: CASSPGQRGNTIYF.

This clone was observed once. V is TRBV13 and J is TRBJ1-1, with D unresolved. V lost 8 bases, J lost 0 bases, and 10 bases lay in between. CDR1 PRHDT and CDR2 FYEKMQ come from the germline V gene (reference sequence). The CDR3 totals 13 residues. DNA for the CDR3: TGTGCCAGCCGGGGATCCGTGAACACTGAAGCTTTCTTT. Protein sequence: CASRGSVNTEAFF.

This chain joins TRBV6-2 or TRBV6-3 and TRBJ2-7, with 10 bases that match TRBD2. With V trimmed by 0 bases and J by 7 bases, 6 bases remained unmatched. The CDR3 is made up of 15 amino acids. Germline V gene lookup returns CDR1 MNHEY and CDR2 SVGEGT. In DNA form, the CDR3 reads TGTGCCAGCAGTTACTCGACAAGCGGGGGGGGAGAGCAGTACTTC. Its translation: CASSYSTSGGGEQYF.

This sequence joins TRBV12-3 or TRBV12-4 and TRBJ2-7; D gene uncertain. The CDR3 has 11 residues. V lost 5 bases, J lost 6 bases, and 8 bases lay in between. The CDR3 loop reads CASSQACEQYF. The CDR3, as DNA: TGTGCCAGCAGTCAAGCCTGCGAGCAGTACTTC.

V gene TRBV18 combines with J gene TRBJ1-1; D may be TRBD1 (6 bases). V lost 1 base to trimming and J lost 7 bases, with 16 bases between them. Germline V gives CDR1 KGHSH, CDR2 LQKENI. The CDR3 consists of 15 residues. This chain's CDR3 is CASSPLPQGLGEAFF. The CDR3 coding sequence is TGTGCCAGCTCACCACTGCCCCAGGGGCTCGGTGAAGCTTTCTTT.

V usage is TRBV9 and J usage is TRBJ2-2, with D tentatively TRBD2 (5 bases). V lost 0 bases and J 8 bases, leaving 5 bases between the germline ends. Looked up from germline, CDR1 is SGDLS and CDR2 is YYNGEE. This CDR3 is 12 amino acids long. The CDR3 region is CASSVGLGELFF. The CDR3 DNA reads TGTGCCAGCAGCGTAGGACTAGGGGAGCTGTTTTTT.

The chain's CDR3 is CASSVGTGNSPLHF. In DNA, the CDR3 is TGTGCCAGCAGTGTTGGGACAGGTAATTCACCCCTCCACTTT. The chain recombines TRBV25-1 with TRBJ1-6; 8 bases are shared with TRBD1. The CDR3 has 14 amino acids. Trimming took 4 bases from V and 6 from J; bases not matched to a gene: 2. Germline CDR1 reads MGHDK; CDR2 reads SYGVNS.

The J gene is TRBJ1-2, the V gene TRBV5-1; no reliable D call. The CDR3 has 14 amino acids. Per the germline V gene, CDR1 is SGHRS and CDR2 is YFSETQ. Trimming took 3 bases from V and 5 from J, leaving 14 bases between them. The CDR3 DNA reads TGCGCCAGCAGCTCCCGGGGTCCCTTTTATGGCTACACCTTC. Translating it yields CASSSRGPFYGYTF. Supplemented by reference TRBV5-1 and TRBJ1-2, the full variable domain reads KAGVTQTPRYLIKTRGQQVTLSCSPISGHRSVSWYQQTPGQGLQFLFEYFSETQRNKGNFPGRFSGRQFSNSRSEMNVSTLELGDSALYLCASSSRGPFYGYTFGSGTRLTVV.

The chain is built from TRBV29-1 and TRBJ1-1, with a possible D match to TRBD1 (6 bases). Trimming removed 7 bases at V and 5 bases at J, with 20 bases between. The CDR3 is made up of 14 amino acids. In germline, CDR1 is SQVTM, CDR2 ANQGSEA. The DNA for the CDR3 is TGCAGCGGGAATCGGGGGGCGCGAATGACTGAAGCTTTCTTT. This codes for CSGNRGARMTEAFF. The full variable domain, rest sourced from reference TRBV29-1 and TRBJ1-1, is SAVISQKPSRDICQRGTSLTIQCQVDSQVTMMFWYRQQPGQSLTLIATANQGSEATYESGFVIDKFPISRPNLTFSTLTVSNMSPEDSSIYLCSGNRGARMTEAFFGQGTRLTVV.

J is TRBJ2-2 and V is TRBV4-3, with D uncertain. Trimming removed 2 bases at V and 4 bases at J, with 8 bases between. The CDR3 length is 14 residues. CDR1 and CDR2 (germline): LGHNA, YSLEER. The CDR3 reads CASSQRFSTGELFF. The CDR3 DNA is TGCGCCAGCAGCCAAAGATTTAGCACCGGGGAGCTGTTTTTT.

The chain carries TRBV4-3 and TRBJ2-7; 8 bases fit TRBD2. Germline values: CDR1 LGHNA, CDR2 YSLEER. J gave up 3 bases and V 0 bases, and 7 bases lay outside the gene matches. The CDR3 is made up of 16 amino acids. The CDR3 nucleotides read TGCGCCAGCAGCCAAGACGGGAGGGGGGCGTTCTACGAGCAGTACTTC. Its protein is CASSQDGRGAFYEQYF.